What follows are 23 T cell receptor beta chains derived from one specimen sequenced in a study of siplizumab effects on memory and regulatory T cells. Produced via immunoSEQ multiplex PCR; TCRdb's table is partial and in-frame only. Counted here are tens of thousands of clones, more than 80% occurring once; the ten biggest clones make up around 30%. Sequencing was done on a sample of CD8+ T cells sorted from blood. The origin of the receptors is a human donor in good health.

The rearrangement uses TRBV25-1 and TRBJ2-2; D unresolved. From germline, CDR1 is MGHDK and CDR2 SYGVNS. Trimming pared 3 bases from V and 6 bases from J, leaving 11 bases between. The CDR3 is 14 residues long. DNA for the CDR3: TGTGCCAGCAGTGAGCCTACCGATTCCGGGGAGCTGTTTTTT. This translates into CASSEPTDSGELFF.

The V gene is TRBV6-6, the J gene TRBJ1-5; unclear D gene. Trimming shortened V by 6 bases and J by 7 bases, and 22 bases separated the two germline ends. CDR1 is MNHNY and CDR2 is SVGAGI in the germline V gene (reference sequence). This CDR3 contains 16 residues. The CDR3 coding sequence is TGTGCCAGCAGCTTCCCCGCGGGCTCTATCGGACAGCCCCAGCATTTT. It is translated as CASSFPAGSIGQPQHF.

This chain joins TRBV2 and TRBJ2-7; D possibly uses TRBD1 or TRBD2 (5 bases each). The CDR3 is 12 residues long. CDR1 and CDR2 from the germline V gene are SNHLY and FYNNEI. V lost 10 bases to trimming and J lost 0 bases, with 10 bases between them. The CDR3 nucleotides are TGTGCCACCCGGGACGCCTCCTACGAGCAGTACTTC. Translation: CATRDASYEQYF.

V usage is TRBV27 and J usage is TRBJ2-7; TRBD1 might be the D (5 bases). The V gene's germline CDR1 is MNHEY and CDR2 SMNVEV (reference sequence). The V and J ends lost 3 bases and 6 bases respectively, with 9 bases between them. The CDR3 consists of 12 residues. CDR3 sequence: CASSFPGFEQYF. Here the CDR3 DNA reads TGTGCCAGCAGTTTTCCAGGGTTCGAGCAGTACTTC.

This rearrangement joins TRBV19 to TRBJ1-1, with 9 bases that match TRBD1. The CDR3 sequence is 15 residues long. The V segment lost 4 bases and the J segment 1 base; nucleotides outside the gene matches: 4. Germline CDR1 reads LNHDA; CDR2 reads SQIVND (reference sequence). CDR3 nucleotide sequence: TGTGCCAGTAGTAACCCGACAGGGGGGAACACTGAAGCTTTCTTT. Amino acid sequence: CASSNPTGGNTEAFF. Filled out from reference TRBV19 and TRBJ1-1, the complete variable domain reads DGGITQSPKYLFRKEGQNVTLSCEQNLNHDAMYWYRQDPGQGLRLIYYSQIVNDFQKGDIAEGYSVSREKKESFPLTVTSAQKNPTAFYLCASSNPTGGNTEAFFGQGTRLTVV.

The gene calls are TRBV27 and TRBJ2-7; maybe TRBD1 (5 bases). The CDR3 has 13 amino acids. Trimming pared 3 bases from V and 3 bases from J, leaving 9 bases between. Germline CDR1 reads MNHEY; CDR2 reads SMNVEV (reference sequence). This CDR3 is CASSFGQHYEQYF. In DNA, the CDR3 is TGTGCCAGCAGTTTCGGACAACACTACGAGCAGTACTTC.

This chain links TRBV28 with TRBJ1-1, with a possible D match to TRBD1 (6 bases). CDR3 size: 15 residues. Germline loops: CDR1 MDHEN, CDR2 SYDVKM. Trimming took off 5 bases at V and 0 bases at J, with 13 bases between the two ends. The CDR3: CASSPRDILNTEAFF. In DNA, the CDR3 is TGTGCCAGCAGTCCCCGGGACATCCTGAACACTGAAGCTTTCTTT.

The chain couples TRBV19 to TRBJ1-1, with a weak D call TRBD1 (5 bases). Trimming removed 3 bases at V and 6 bases at J, with 11 bases between. This CDR3 is 13 amino acids long. Germline V gene data show CDR1 as LNHDA and CDR2 as SQIVND (reference sequence). CDR3 sequence: CASSMGGRAEAFF. In nucleotides, the CDR3 is TGTGCCAGTAGTATGGGGGGAAGGGCTGAAGCTTTCTTT. Together with reference TRBV19 and TRBJ1-1, the CDR3 gives the full variable domain: DGGITQSPKYLFRKEGQNVTLSCEQNLNHDAMYWYRQDPGQGLRLIYYSQIVNDFQKGDIAEGYSVSREKKESFPLTVTSAQKNPTAFYLCASSMGGRAEAFFGQGTRLTVV.

The chain has TRBV5-8 and TRBJ1-5; D might be TRBD1 (5 bases). The CDR3 covers 15 residues. The germline V gene has CDR1 SGHTS and CDR2 YDEGEE. V was pared by 0 bases and J by 3 bases, with 10 bases between. The CDR3 protein is CASSLGDSFNQPQHF. The CDR3 nucleotides are TGTGCCAGCAGCTTGGGTGACAGCTTCAATCAGCCCCAGCATTTT.

The chain employs TRBV19 and TRBJ2-7, with D perhaps matching TRBD2 (6 bases). The CDR3 is 13 amino acids. Germline V gene sequence: CDR1 LNHDA, CDR2 SQIVND (reference sequence). Trimming took 3 bases from V and 3 from J, leaving 9 bases between them. As DNA, the CDR3 is TGTGCCAGTAGTATTTACGGGGGCTACGAGCAGTACTTC. This encodes CASSIYGGYEQYF.

The chain employs TRBV27 and TRBJ2-1; D is unclear. The CDR3 loop spans 13 amino acids. In germline, CDR1 is MNHEY, CDR2 SMNVEV (reference sequence). Trimming pared 5 bases from V and 1 base from J, leaving 6 bases between. For the CDR3, the DNA is TGTGCCAGCAGTGGTAATTCCTACAATGAGCAGTTCTTC. Residues: CASSGNSYNEQFF.

The V and J genes are TRBV7-3 and TRBJ2-7, with D perhaps TRBD2 (5 bases). Germline V gene data show CDR1 as SGHTA and CDR2 as FQGTGA. V lost 3 bases to trimming and J lost 3 bases, with 15 bases between them. CDR3 length: 15 residues. The CDR3 DNA sequence: TGTGCCAGCAGCTTTGAGGGTGGAGGAAACTACGAGCAGTACTTC. Its translation is CASSFEGGGNYEQYF.

The table lists this clone with a count of one. The rearrangement uses TRBV5-5 and TRBJ1-1; D ambiguous. V lost 2 bases to trimming and J lost 4 bases, with 9 bases between them. The CDR3 loop spans 13 amino acids. Germline lookup yields CDR1 SGHKS and CDR2 YYEKEE (reference sequence). The CDR3 DNA follows: TGTGCCAGCAGCTTTCCCCTGGCCACTGAAGCTTTCTTT. Its protein is CASSFPLATEAFF.

This sequence joins TRBV15 and TRBJ1-2; unclear D gene. From germline, CDR1 is LNHNV and CDR2 YYDKDF (reference sequence). This CDR3 region has 13 residues. Trimming cost V 3 bases and J 6 bases, with 11 bases left between them. The CDR3 nucleotides are TGTGCCACCAGCAGTAACCACCTGGATGGCTACACCTTC. It codes for CATSSNHLDGYTF.

The chain has TRBV6-5 and TRBJ1-1; TRBD1 matches 7 bases. The CDR3 contains 14 residues. The V gene's germline CDR1 is MNHEY and CDR2 SVGAGI. With 5 bases clipped from V and 4 bases from J, the junction kept 7 bases outside the gene matches. The CDR3 spells CASSTSGGGTEAFF. CDR3 sequence (DNA): TGTGCCAGCAGTACATCAGGGGGAGGCACTGAAGCTTTCTTT.

The V and J genes are TRBV7-6 and TRBJ2-1; D possibly corresponds to TRBD2 (6 bases). The CDR3 consists of 18 residues. Per germline, CDR1 SGHVS and CDR2 FNYEAQ. V lost 1 base to trimming and J lost 2 bases, with 18 bases between them. The CDR3 DNA follows: TGTGCCAGCAGCTTAGTAATCGCCGGGAGTTCCCCCTACAATGAGCAGTTCTTC. Residues: CASSLVIAGSSPYNEQFF.

The chain carries TRBV21-1 and TRBJ2-5; TRBD1, the table's D call, lacks a check against the DNA. TRBV21-1 is described as a pseudogene. The CDR3 is made up of 14 amino acids. CDR3 DNA sequence: TGTGCCAGCAGCCCGGACAGGGGGGAAGAGACCCAGTACTTC. Translated: CASSPDRGEETQYF.

The chain recombines TRBV27 with TRBJ1-2, with D possibly being TRBD1 (5 bases). The germline gives CDR1 MNHEY, CDR2 SMNVEV (reference sequence). The CDR3 has 18 amino acids. Trimming pared 4 bases from V and 0 bases from J, leaving 21 bases between. In DNA form, the CDR3 reads TGTGCCAGCAGTTCTTCTACCGGGACCCGTAGTTCTAACTATGGCTACACCTTC. It encodes CASSSSTGTRSSNYGYTF.

The chain couples TRBV10-1 to TRBJ2-3, with 8 bases matching TRBD1. V shed 6 bases and J 5 bases; nucleotides not matched to a gene: 16. Looked up from germline, CDR1 is WNHNN and CDR2 is SYGVQD (reference sequence). CDR3 length: 17 amino acids. The CDR3 nucleotides are TGCGCCAGCAGCCCTTTCCGGGACAGGCCCAGGGTAGATACGCAGTATTTT. This encodes CASSPFRDRPRVDTQYF.

This clone was detected once. The genes are TRBV4-1 and TRBJ2-5; D remains ambiguous. The J call may not be correct, given that the DNA end is closer to TRBJ2-7. Germline loops: CDR1 MGHRA, CDR2 YSYEKL. This CDR3 region has 12 residues. The CDR3 here is CASSPNLDEQYF. The DNA for the CDR3 is TGCGCCAGCAGCCCGAACTTAGACGAGCAGTACTTC.

The rearrangement links TRBV19 to TRBJ1-1; maybe TRBD1 (6 bases). CDR1 and CDR2 (germline): LNHDA, SQIVND (reference sequence). The CDR3 loop spans 13 amino acids. V lost 5 bases and J 5 bases, leaving 12 bases between the germline ends. The CDR3 DNA reads as TGTGCCAGTAGTCCGGGACAAAGAACTGAAGCTTTCTTT. Translating gives CASSPGQRTEAFF.

The rearrangement links TRBV9 to TRBJ2-3; D unresolved. V was shortened by 0 bases and J by 0 bases, with 8 bases between the two germline ends. There are 15 residues in the CDR3. Germline V lookup: CDR1 SGDLS, CDR2 YYNGEE. The CDR3 protein is CASSVATTSTDTQYF. The DNA of the CDR3 is TGTGCCAGCAGCGTAGCGACGACAAGCACAGATACGCAGTATTTT.

The chain links TRBV11-2 to TRBJ2-7; a possible D gene is TRBD1 (6 bases). Germline CDR1 reads SGHAT; CDR2 reads FQNNGV. V was pared by 1 base and J by 6 bases, with 19 bases between. This CDR3 is 16 amino acids long. The CDR3 here is CASSLGGAGADREQYF. The CDR3 nucleotides are TGTGCCAGCAGCTTAGGTGGGGCAGGGGCAGATCGCGAGCAGTACTTC. Supplemented by reference TRBV11-2 and TRBJ2-7, the full variable domain reads EAGVAQSPRYKIIEKRQSVAFWCNPISGHATLYWYQQILGQGPKLLIQFQNNGVVDDSQLPKDRFSAERLKGVDSTLKIQPAKLEDSAVYLCASSLGGAGADREQYFGPGTRLTVT.